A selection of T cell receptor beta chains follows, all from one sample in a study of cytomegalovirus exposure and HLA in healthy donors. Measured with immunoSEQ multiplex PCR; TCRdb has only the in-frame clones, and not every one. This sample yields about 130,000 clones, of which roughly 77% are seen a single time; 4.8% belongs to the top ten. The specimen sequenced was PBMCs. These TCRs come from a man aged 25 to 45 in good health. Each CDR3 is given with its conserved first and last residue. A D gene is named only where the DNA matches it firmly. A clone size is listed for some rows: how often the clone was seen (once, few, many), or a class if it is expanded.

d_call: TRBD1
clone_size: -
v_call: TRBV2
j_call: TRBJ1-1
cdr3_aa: CASTGTGGMNTEAFF
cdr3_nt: TGTGCCTCAACCGGGACAGGGGGCATGAACACTGAAGCTTTCTTT

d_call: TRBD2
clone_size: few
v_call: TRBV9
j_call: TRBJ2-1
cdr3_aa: CASSGGVRIAGDNEQFF
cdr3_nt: TGTGCCAGCAGCGGAGGGGTTAGAATAGCGGGAGACAATGAGCAGTTCTTC

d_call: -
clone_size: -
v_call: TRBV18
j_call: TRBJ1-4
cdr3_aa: CASSPRRANEKLFF
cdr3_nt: TGTGCCAGCTCACCACGGAGGGCTAATGAAAAACTGTTTTTT

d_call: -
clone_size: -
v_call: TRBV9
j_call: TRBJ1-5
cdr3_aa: CASSVNRLRGPIQPSNQPQHF
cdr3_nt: TGTGCCAGCAGCGTTAATCGTCTAAGAGGGCCGATCCAACCGAGCAATCAGCCCCAGCATTTT

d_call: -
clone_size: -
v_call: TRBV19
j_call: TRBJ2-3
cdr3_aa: CASSIAGHPLPDTQYF
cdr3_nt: TGTGCCAGTAGTATTGCCGGTCACCCCCTTCCGGATACGCAGTATTTT

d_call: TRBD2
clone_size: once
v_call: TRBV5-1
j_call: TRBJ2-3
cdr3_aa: CASSLGASGRDTQYF
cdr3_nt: TGCGCCAGCAGCTTGGGTGCTAGCGGGAGAGATACGCAGTATTTT

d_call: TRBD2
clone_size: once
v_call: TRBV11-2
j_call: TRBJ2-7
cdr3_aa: CASLDSGSDEQYF
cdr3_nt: TGTGCCAGCTTAGATAGCGGGAGTGACGAGCAGTACTTC

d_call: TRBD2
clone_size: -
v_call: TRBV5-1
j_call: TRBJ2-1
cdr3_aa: CASSLAHRTSGRRTYNEQFF
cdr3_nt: TGCGCCAGCAGCTTGGCCCATCGGACTAGCGGGAGAAGGACCTACAATGAGCAGTTCTTC

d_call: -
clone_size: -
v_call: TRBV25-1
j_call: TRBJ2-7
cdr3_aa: CASSMGYEQYF
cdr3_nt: TGTGCCAGCAGTATGGGCTACGAGCAGTACTTC

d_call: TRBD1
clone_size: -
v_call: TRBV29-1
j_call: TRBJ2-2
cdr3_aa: CSGGQGTARGGELFF
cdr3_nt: TGCAGCGGCGGACAGGGGACCGCACGCGGCGGGGAGCTGTTTTTT

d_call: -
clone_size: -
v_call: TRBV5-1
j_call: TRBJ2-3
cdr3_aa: CASRGAGSTDTQYF
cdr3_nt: TGCGCCAGCAGGGGTGCGGGGAGCACAGATACGCAGTATTTT

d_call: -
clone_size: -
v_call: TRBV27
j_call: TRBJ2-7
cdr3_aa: CASSFVLDYNSYEQYF
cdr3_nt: TGTGCCAGCAGTTTTGTTCTTGACTACAACTCCTACGAGCAGTACTTC

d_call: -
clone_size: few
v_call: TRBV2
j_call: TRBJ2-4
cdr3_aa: CASREAGTPGGIQYF
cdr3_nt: TGTGCCAGCAGGGAAGCCGGGACCCCCGGGGGCATTCAGTACTTC

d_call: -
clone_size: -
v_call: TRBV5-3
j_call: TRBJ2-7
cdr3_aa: CARSRGGCNEQYF
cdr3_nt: TGTGCCAGAAGCCGCGGCGGGTGTAACGAGCAGTACTTC

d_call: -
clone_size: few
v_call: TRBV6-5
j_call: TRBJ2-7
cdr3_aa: CASTTRDSRGYEQYF
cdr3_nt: TGTGCCAGCACAACCCGGGACTCCCGGGGATACGAGCAGTACTTC

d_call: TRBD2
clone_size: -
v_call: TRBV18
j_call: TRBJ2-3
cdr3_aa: CASSPTGLAGADTQYF
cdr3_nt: TGTGCCAGCTCACCAACCGGACTAGCGGGTGCAGATACGCAGTATTTT

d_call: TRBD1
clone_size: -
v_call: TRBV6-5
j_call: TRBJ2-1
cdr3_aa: CASSRDRGLYNEQFF
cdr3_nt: TGTGCCAGCAGCCGGGACAGGGGGCTTTACAATGAACAGTTCTTC

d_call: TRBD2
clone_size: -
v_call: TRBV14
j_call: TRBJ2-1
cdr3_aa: CASSATTGGNYNEQFF
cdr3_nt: TGTGCCAGCAGCGCCACTACGGGGGGGAACTACAATGAGCAGTTCTTC

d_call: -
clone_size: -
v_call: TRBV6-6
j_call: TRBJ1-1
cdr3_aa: CASKPTGFAEAFF
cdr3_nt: TGTGCCTCGAAGCCCACAGGGTTTGCTGAAGCTTTCTTT

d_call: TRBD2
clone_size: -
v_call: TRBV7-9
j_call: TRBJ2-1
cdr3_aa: CASSFIAGTLPFF
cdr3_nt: TGTGCCAGCAGCTTCATAGCGGGAACCCTTCCTTTCTTC

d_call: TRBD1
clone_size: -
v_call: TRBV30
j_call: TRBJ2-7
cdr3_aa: CAWSGTGDPYEQYF
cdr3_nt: TGTGCCTGGAGTGGGACAGGGGACCCCTACGAGCAGTACTTC

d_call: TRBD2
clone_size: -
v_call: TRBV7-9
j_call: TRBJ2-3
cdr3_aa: CASSPPGLAGTDTQYF
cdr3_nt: TGTGCCAGCAGCCCCCCGGGACTAGCAGGCACAGATACGCAGTATTTT

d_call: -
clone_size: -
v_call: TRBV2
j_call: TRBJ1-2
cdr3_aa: CAIGRLNGYTF
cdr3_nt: TGTGCCATCGGCAGGCTCAATGGCTACACCTTC

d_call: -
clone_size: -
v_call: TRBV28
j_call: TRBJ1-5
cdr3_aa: CASSSGHGPQHF
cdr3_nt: TGTGCCAGCAGTTCAGGGCATGGGCCCCAGCATTTT

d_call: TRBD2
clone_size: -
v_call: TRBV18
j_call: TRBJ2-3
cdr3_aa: CASSPSGLAGTLRGDTQYF
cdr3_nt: TGTGCCAGCTCACCATCGGGACTAGCGGGTACCCTGCGGGGAGATACGCAGTATTTT

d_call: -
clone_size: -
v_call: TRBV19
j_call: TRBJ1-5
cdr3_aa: CASRRHGQLKRNQPQHF
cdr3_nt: TGTGCCAGTAGGCGCCACGGACAGCTGAAGCGCAATCAGCCCCAGCATTTT

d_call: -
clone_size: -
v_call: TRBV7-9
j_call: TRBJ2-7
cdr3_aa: CSSSLSLNEQYF
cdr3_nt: TGTTCCAGCAGCTTGTCCCTAAACGAGCAGTACTTC

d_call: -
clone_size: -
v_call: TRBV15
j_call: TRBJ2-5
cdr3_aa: CATSRPLADLRETQYF
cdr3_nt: TGTGCCACCAGCCGTCCACTAGCAGACTTGAGGGAGACCCAGTACTTC

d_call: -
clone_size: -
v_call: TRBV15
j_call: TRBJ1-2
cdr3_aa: CATSGQTNYGYTF
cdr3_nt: TGTGCCACCAGCGGACAAACTAACTATGGCTACACCTTC

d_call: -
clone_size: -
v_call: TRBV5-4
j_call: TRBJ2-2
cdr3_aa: CASSLESWRVSSADTGELFF
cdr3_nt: TGTGCCAGCAGCTTGGAGTCCTGGCGGGTTTCCTCCGCGGACACCGGGGAGCTGTTTTTT

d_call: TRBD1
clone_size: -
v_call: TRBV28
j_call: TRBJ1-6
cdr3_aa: CASSGQANSPLHF
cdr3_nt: TGTGCCAGTAGCGGACAGGCAAATTCACCCCTCCACTTT

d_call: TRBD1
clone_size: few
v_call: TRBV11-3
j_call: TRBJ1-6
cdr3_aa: CASSGRDRASPLHF
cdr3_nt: TGTGCCAGCAGCGGCCGGGACAGGGCTTCACCCCTCCACTTT

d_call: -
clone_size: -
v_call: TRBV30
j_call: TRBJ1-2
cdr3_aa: CAWKSEGWRGYTF
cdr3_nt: TGTGCCTGGAAGTCGGAGGGCTGGCGTGGCTACACCTTC

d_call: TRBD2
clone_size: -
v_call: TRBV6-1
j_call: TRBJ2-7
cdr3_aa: CASSGGLAGGSYEQYF
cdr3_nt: TGTGCCAGCAGTGGGGGACTAGCGGGAGGAAGCTACGAGCAGTACTTC

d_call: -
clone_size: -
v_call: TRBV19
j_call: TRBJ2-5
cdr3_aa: CASSIGGRVGETQYF
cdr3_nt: TGTGCCAGTAGTATAGGAGGCAGGGTAGGAGAGACCCAGTACTTC

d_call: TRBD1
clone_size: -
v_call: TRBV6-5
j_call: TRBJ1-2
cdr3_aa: CASSYSDRVDGYTF
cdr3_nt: TGTGCCAGCAGTTACTCCGACAGGGTCGATGGCTACACCTTC

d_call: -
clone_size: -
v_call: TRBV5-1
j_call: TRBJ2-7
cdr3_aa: CASSLAGSYEQYF
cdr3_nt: TGCGCCAGCAGCTTGGCGGGGAGCTACGAGCAGTACTTC

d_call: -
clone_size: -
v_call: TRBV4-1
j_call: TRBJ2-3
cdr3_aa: CASSRLVTDTQYF
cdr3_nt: TGCGCCAGCAGCCGACTAGTCACAGATACGCAGTATTTT

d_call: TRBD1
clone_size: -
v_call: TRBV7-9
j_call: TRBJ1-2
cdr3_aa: CASSSNDRAHYRF
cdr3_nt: TGTGCCAGCAGCTCGAATGACAGGGCGCACTATAGATTT

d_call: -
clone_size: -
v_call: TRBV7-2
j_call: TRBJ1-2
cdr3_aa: CASSYSGTIAEGDTF
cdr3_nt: TGTGCCAGCAGCTACTCCGGGACGATAGCTGAGGGGGACACCTTC

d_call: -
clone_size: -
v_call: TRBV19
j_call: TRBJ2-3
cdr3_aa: CASSIHTDTQYF
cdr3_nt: TGTGCCAGTAGTATCCACACAGATACGCAGTATTTT

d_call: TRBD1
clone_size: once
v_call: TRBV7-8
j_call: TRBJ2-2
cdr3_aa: CASSPRQGANTGELFF
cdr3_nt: TGTGCCAGCAGCCCGCGACAGGGGGCGAACACCGGGGAGCTGTTTTTT

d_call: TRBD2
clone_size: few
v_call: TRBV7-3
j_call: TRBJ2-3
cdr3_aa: CASSSGLATDTQYF
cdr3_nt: TGTGCCAGCAGCTCCGGACTAGCAACAGATACGCAGTATTTT

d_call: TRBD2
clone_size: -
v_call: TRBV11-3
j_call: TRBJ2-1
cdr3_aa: CASNPTAGRLNEQFF
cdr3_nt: TGTGCCAGCAACCCGACAGCGGGACGGCTCAATGAGCAGTTCTTC

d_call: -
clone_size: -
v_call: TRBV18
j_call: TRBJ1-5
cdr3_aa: CASSPPGRGNQPQHF
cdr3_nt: TGTGCCAGCTCACCACCGGGCAGGGGTAATCAGCCCCAGCATTTT

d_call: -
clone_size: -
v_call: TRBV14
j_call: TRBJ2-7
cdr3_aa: CASSQGAPTPYEQYF
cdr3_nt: TGTGCCAGCAGCCAGGGGGCTCCGACACCTTACGAGCAGTACTTC

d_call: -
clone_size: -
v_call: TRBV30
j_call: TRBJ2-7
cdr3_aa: CAWSTHGTYEQYF
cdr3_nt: TGTGCCTGGAGCACCCACGGGACCTACGAGCAGTACTTC

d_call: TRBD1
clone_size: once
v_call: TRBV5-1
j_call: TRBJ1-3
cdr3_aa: CASSLGFGQGDYATIYF
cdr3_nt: TGCGCCAGCAGCTTGGGTTTCGGTCAGGGGGATTATGCCACCATATATTTT

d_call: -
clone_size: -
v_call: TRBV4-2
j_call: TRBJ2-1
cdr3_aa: CASSQAGTYNEQFF
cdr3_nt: TGTGCCAGCAGCCAAGCGGGGACCTACAATGAGCAGTTCTTC

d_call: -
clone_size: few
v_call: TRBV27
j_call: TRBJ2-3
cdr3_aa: CASSFWASARDTQYF
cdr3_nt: TGTGCCAGCAGTTTCTGGGCTAGCGCGCGAGATACGCAGTATTTT

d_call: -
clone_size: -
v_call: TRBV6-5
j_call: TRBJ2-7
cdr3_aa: CASSYGGALSEQYF
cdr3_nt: TGTGCCAGCAGTTACGGCGGAGCCCTCAGCGAGCAGTACTTT

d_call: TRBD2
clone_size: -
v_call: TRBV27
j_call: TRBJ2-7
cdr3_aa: CASGLRGTGGSYEQYF
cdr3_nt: TGTGCCAGCGGCCTCCGTGGGACGGGAGGCTCCTACGAGCAGTACTTC

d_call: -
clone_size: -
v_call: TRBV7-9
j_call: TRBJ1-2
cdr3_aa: CSSSWGTSSNYGYTF
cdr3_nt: TGTTCCAGCAGCTGGGGGACATCTTCTAACTATGGCTACACCTTC

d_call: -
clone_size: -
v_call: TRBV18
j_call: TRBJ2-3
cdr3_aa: CASSAFDTTVTDTQYF
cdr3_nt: TGTGCCAGCTCAGCTTTCGACACAACAGTCACAGATACGCAGTATTTT

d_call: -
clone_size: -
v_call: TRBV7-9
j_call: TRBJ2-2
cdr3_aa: CASSLVGGAYTGELFF
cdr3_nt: TGTGCCAGCAGCTTAGTCGGAGGGGCTTACACCGGGGAGCTGTTTTTT

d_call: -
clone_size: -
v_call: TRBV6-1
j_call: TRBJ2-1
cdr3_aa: CASEDLPYNEQFF
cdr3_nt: TGTGCCAGCGAGGATTTGCCCTACAATGAGCAGTTCTTC

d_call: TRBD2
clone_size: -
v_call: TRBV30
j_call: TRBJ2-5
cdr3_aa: CAWSSWGRLAQQETQYF
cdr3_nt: TGTGCCTGGAGCTCGTGGGGCCGACTAGCGCAACAAGAGACCCAGTACTTC

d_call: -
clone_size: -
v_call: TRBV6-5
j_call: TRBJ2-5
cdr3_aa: CASSRVEGLETQYF
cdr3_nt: TGTGCCAGCAGTCGGGTGGAGGGCCTAGAGACCCAGTACTTC

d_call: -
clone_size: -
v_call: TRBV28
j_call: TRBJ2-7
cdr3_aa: CASITPMGQGNHEQYF
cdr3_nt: TGTGCCAGCATCACGCCCATGGGGCAGGGGAACCACGAGCAGTACTTC

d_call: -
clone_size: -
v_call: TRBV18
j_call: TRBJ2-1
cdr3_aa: CASSPPGRGNEQFF
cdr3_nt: TGTGCCAGCTCACCACCAGGAAGGGGGAACGAGCAGTTCTTC